A single sample is the source of the 28 T cell receptor beta chains below, sequenced in a study of identical twins. In TCRdb, the 5' RACE reads were re-called with MiXCR into one record per CDR3 protein. The sample lists approximately 300,000 distinct CDR3 sequences, roughly 10% occurring once. The sample was also linked to a second study, of yellow fever vaccine responses in identical twins.

Sequenced input: CD8+ T cells sorted from blood. The receptors derive from a woman between 18 and 29 years old in good health.

This chain joins TRBV15 and TRBJ2-7; D gene ambiguous. The CDR3 is made up of 14 amino acids. CDR1 and CDR2 (germline): LNHNV, YYDKDF (reference sequence). Trimming pared 0 bases from V and 2 bases from J, leaving 8 bases between. The CDR3 spells CATSRDGSTYEQYF. Written as DNA, the CDR3 is TGTGCCACCAGCAGAGATGGCTCCACCTACGAGCAGTACTTC.

This clonotype occurred many times. This sequence joins TRBV7-8 and TRBJ1-2; D gene ambiguous. Germline-derived CDR1 and CDR2 are SGHVS and FQNEAQ. CDR3 length: 14 amino acids. V lost 2 bases and J lost 5, with 12 bases in between. CDR3 bases: TGTGCCAGCAGCTTATCGGGCCTAGGATATGGCTACACCTTC. This gives the protein CASSLSGLGYGYTF. Full variable domain (rest looked up from reference TRBV7-8 and TRBJ1-2): GAGVSQSPRYKVAKRGQDVALRCDPISGHVSLFWYQQALGQGPEFLTYFQNEAQLDKSGLPSDRFFAERPEGSVSTLKIQRTQQEDSAVYLCASSLSGLGYGYTFGSGTRLTVV.

This clonotype was seen only a few times. This CDR3 reads CASSYSEFRADTQYF. The CDR3 DNA reads as TGTGCCAGCAGTTACTCTGAATTCCGGGCAGATACGCAGTATTTT. The J gene is TRBJ2-3, the V gene TRBV6-2 or TRBV6-3; D is undetermined. Germline CDR1 and CDR2: MNHEY and SVGEGT. The CDR3 is made up of 15 amino acids. Trimming took off 0 bases at V and 4 bases at J, with 11 bases between the two ends.

There are a few counts of this clonotype. The chain has TRBV27 and TRBJ1-2, with D unclear. The CDR3 has 13 amino acids. Trimming left V 10 bases short and J 2 bases short, with 14 bases between. Germline lookup yields CDR1 MNHEY and CDR2 SMNVEV (reference sequence). The DNA of the CDR3 is TGTGCCAACTTGACACCTCAAAACTATGGCTACACCTTC. This gives the protein CANLTPQNYGYTF.

The table lists this clonotype with many counts. The chain uses TRBV29-1 and TRBJ1-2, with unresolved D. The CDR3 length is 12 residues. In germline, CDR1 is SQVTM, CDR2 ANQGSEA. Trimming cost V 7 bases and J 6 bases, with 15 bases left between them. This CDR3 is CSGRSGQDGYTF. The DNA of the CDR3 is TGCAGCGGGCGATCCGGGCAGGATGGCTACACCTTC.

This clonotype was seen only a few times. V gene TRBV9 combines with J gene TRBJ2-1; D is undetermined. CDR3 length: 14 amino acids. Germline CDR1 is SGDLS and CDR2 is YYNGEE. Trimming stripped 1 base from V and 5 bases from J, with 10 bases between. The CDR3 loop is CASSVNGDDNEQFF. In nucleotides, the CDR3 is TGTGCCAGCAGCGTAAACGGTGACGACAATGAGCAGTTCTTC. Together with reference TRBV9 and TRBJ2-1, the CDR3 gives the full variable domain: DSGVTQTPKHLITATGQRVTLRCSPRSGDLSVYWYQQSLDQGLQFLIQYYNGEERAKGNILERFSAQQFPDLHSELNLSSLELGDSALYFCASSVNGDDNEQFFGPGTRLTVL.

This clonotype was counted a few times. At one end, the junction sequence differs from germline, possibly due to a read error. The chain uses TRBV14 and TRBJ2-1; D is perhaps TRBD1 or TRBD2 (5 bases each). The CDR3 is 16 residues long. CDR1 is SGHDN and CDR2 is FVKESK in the germline V gene. CDR3 bases: TGTGCCAGCAGCCAACTCTCCGGGGCCTCCCACAATGAGCAGTTCTTC. This translates into CASSQLSGASHNEQFF.

This clonotype was picked up a small number of times. This chain uses TRBV27 with TRBJ2-6, with D tentatively TRBD2 (7 bases). The CDR3 loop spans 16 amino acids. Trimming took 4 bases from V and 2 from J, leaving 12 bases between them. Germline CDR1 MNHEY, CDR2 SMNVEV (reference sequence). DNA of the CDR3: TGTGCCAGCAGTTCGGAAGGGGGGGCTGGGGCCAACGTCCTGACTTTC. Translating it yields CASSSEGGAGANVLTF.

This clonotype has only a few counts. This rearrangement joins TRBV30 to TRBJ1-1; no reliable D call. Germline-derived CDR1 and CDR2 are GTSNPN and SVGIG (reference sequence). V dropped 2 bases and J dropped 7 bases, with 14 bases sitting between them. The CDR3 runs 13 residues. CDR3 in DNA: TGTGCCTGGAGTATCGGAGTACTGATTGAAGCTTTCTTT. Its protein is CAWSIGVLIEAFF.

This clonotype was seen at least ten times. The chain combines TRBV12-3 or TRBV12-4 with TRBJ1-2, with 10 bases that match TRBD1. CDR3 length: 14 amino acids. Germline trimming cut 6 bases from V and 8 bases from J; bases unmatched to any gene: 9. CDR3 region: CASSPGTGVKGYTF. The CDR3, as DNA: TGTGCCAGCAGCCCCGGGACAGGGGTAAAAGGCTACACCTTC.

Only a few counts were recorded for this clonotype. The chain couples TRBV12-3 or TRBV12-4 to TRBJ1-2; the D is unclear. Deletions cut 5 bases from V and 8 bases from J, with 18 bases between. CDR3 size: 14 residues. DNA for the CDR3: TGTGCCAGCAGTCCCGGGAAGGCAGTTGGAGGCTACACCTTC. It encodes CASSPGKAVGGYTF.

The chain combines TRBV5-1 with TRBJ2-3; D not certain. CDR1 SGHRS and CDR2 YFSETQ come from the germline V gene. Trimming shortened V by 3 bases and J by 3 bases, and 11 bases separated the two germline ends. This CDR3 contains 14 residues. CDR3 amino acids: CASSSGRITDTQYF. CDR3 DNA sequence: TGCGCCAGCAGCTCAGGACGGATAACAGATACGCAGTATTTT. Full variable domain (remainder filled in from reference TRBV5-1 and TRBJ2-3): KAGVTQTPRYLIKTRGQQVTLSCSPISGHRSVSWYQQTPGQGLQFLFEYFSETQRNKGNFPGRFSGRQFSNSRSEMNVSTLELGDSALYLCASSSGRITDTQYFGPGTRLTVL.

This clonotype was recorded many times. At one of its ends the junction is not consistent with the germline gene, which may arise from a read error. The chain carries TRBV5-1 and TRBJ1-1, with D hard to call. The CDR3 totals 9 residues. CDR1 and CDR2 (germline): SGHRS, YFSETQ. CDR3 nucleotides: TGCGCCAGCAGCGAGGTTTCCACCTTT. This encodes CASSEVSTF.

This clonotype was detected a few times. The chain combines TRBV7-3 with TRBJ2-3, with a possible D match to TRBD2 (6 bases). The CDR3 is made up of 17 amino acids. V lost 1 base to trimming and J lost 3 bases, with 17 bases between them. Germline assignment: CDR1 SGHTA and CDR2 FQGTGA. The CDR3 protein is CASSLMGEALSTDTQYF. DNA of the CDR3: TGTGCCAGCAGCTTAATGGGGGAGGCACTAAGTACAGATACGCAGTATTTT. Supplemented by reference TRBV7-3 and TRBJ2-3, the full variable domain reads GAGVSQTPSNKVTEKGKYVELRCDPISGHTALYWYRQSLGQGPEFLIYFQGTGAADDSGLPNDRFFAVRPEGSVSTLKIQRTERGDSAVYLCASSLMGEALSTDTQYFGPGTRLTVL.

The chain is built from TRBV14 and TRBJ2-3; TRBD1 matches 8 bases. Losses at the gene ends were 0 bases for V and 5 bases for J; bases not matched to a gene: 4. This CDR3 comprises 15 residues. CDR1 is SGHDN, CDR2 FVKESK, per germline. The DNA for the CDR3 is TGTGCCAGCAGCCAAGAGGCAGGGGGCGAAGATACGCAGTATTTT. This sequence encodes CASSQEAGGEDTQYF.

Worth noting for this clonotype: At one end the junction does not follow the germline gene, possibly because of a read error. This rearrangement joins TRBV25-1 to TRBJ1-6; maybe TRBD1 (5 bases). CDR1 and CDR2 (germline): MGHDK, SYGVNS. There are 13 residues in the CDR3. The CDR3 protein is CASSHPFCGTVRF. CDR3 nucleotides: TGTGCCAGCAGTCACCCGTTTTGCGGGACCGTCAGGTTT.

This clonotype has at least ten counts. The chain has TRBV7-9 and TRBJ2-5; D uncertain. This CDR3 contains 12 residues. The ends were cut back, 5 bases at V and 9 bases at J, with 13 bases in the middle. Germline lookup yields CDR1 SEHNR and CDR2 FQNEAQ (reference sequence). CDR3 sequence reads: CASSQGAQSQYF. CDR3 in DNA: TGTGCCAGCAGCCAAGGAGCTCAGTCCCAGTACTTC.

This rearrangement joins TRBV29-1 to TRBJ2-1, with 12 positions matching TRBD2. Germline lookup yields CDR1 SQVTM and CDR2 ANQGSEA. CDR3 length: 18 amino acids. Losses at the gene ends were 6 bases for V and 1 base for J; bases not matched to a gene: 13. CDR3 sequence (DNA): TGCAGCGTAAAAATGACTAGCGGGAGAACGGGTTCCTACAATGAGCAGTTCTTC. It is translated as CSVKMTSGRTGSYNEQFF.

This clonotype has a count of ten or more. The chain couples TRBV7-8 to TRBJ2-1; no clear D gene. The CDR3 is 14 residues long. In germline, CDR1 is SGHVS, CDR2 FQNEAQ. Trimming took off 3 bases at V and 0 bases at J, with 6 bases between the two ends. CDR3 in amino acids: CASSFSSSYNEQFF. The CDR3 DNA follows: TGTGCCAGCAGCTTCTCGAGCTCCTACAATGAGCAGTTCTTC.

This clonotype was picked up a small number of times. CDR3 loop: CASSPRGGEDTQYF. CDR3 bases: TGTGCCAGCAGCCCCAGGGGGGGCGAGGATACGCAGTATTTT. The chain employs TRBV11-2 and TRBJ2-3; D possibly uses TRBD1 or TRBD2 (7 bases each). The germline CDR1 and CDR2 sequences are SGHAT and FQNNGV. V lost 5 bases to trimming and J lost 6 bases, with 15 bases between them. The CDR3 covers 14 residues.

Ten or more counts support this clonotype. The chain couples TRBV7-6 to TRBJ1-4; a weak D match, TRBD1 (5 bases). Germline loops: CDR1 SGHVS, CDR2 FNYEAQ. The CDR3 loop spans 14 amino acids. V was cut by 7 bases and J by 3 bases, with 12 bases left in between. The chain's CDR3 is CASKGERSNEKLFF. Here the CDR3 DNA reads TGTGCCAGCAAAGGGGAGAGGTCTAATGAAAAACTGTTTTTT. Drawing the rest from reference TRBV7-6 and TRBJ1-4, the complete variable domain is GAGVSQSPRYKVTKRGQDVALRCDPISGHVSLYWYRQALGQGPEFLTYFNYEAQQDKSGLPNDRFSAERPEGSISTLTIQRTEQRDSAMYRCASKGERSNEKLFFGSGTQLSVL.

The CDR3 DNA is TGTGCCACCACGACAGGGGGCATATCTGGGGCCAACGTCCTGACTTTC. Amino acids: CATTTGGISGANVLTF. This rearrangement joins TRBV6-1 to TRBJ2-6, with 10 bases that match TRBD1. This CDR3 is 16 amino acids long. Germline V gene data show CDR1 as MNHNS and CDR2 as SASEGT. V shed 10 bases and J 1 base; nucleotides not matched to a gene: 7.

The V and J genes are TRBV7-9 and TRBJ2-7, with 12 bases identical to TRBD2. Germline assignment: CDR1 SEHNR and CDR2 FQNEAQ (reference sequence). The CDR3 loop spans 16 amino acids. V lost 2 bases and J lost 6; bases outside the gene matches: 8. The CDR3 spells CASSLIRLAGGFEQYF. The DNA for the CDR3 is TGTGCCAGCAGCTTAATACGGCTAGCGGGAGGGTTCGAGCAGTACTTC.

This clonotype was picked up many times. The V call is TRBV27, the J call TRBJ2-4; a possible D gene is TRBD1 (5 bases). V lost 5 bases and J 3 bases, leaving 14 bases between the germline ends. The CDR3 extends over 15 amino acids. Germline CDR1 is MNHEY and CDR2 is SMNVEV (reference sequence). Here the CDR3 DNA reads TGTGCCAGCAGTCCCCTCAGGGAAGACAAAAACATTCAGTACTTC. Encoded protein: CASSPLREDKNIQYF.

The chain recombines TRBV3-1 with TRBJ2-7; 9 positions agree with TRBD2. Germline V gives CDR1 LGHDT, CDR2 YNNKEL (reference sequence). Trimming took 4 bases from V and 2 from J; bases not matched to a gene: 6. The CDR3 has 15 amino acids. The CDR3 loop reads CASSRGGGVPYEQYF. CDR3 bases: TGTGCCAGCAGCCGTGGCGGGGGGGTACCCTACGAGCAGTACTTC.

The J gene is TRBJ2-7, the V gene TRBV5-5, with D perhaps being TRBD1 or TRBD2 (5 bases each). Germline V gene data show CDR1 as SGHKS and CDR2 as YYEKEE (reference sequence). Trimming left V 9 bases short and J 5 bases short, with 15 bases between. The CDR3 has 12 amino acids. CDR3 amino acids: CAIGSGLHEQYF. Here the CDR3 DNA reads TGTGCCATCGGCTCGGGGCTCCACGAGCAGTACTTC. Together with reference TRBV5-5 and TRBJ2-7, the CDR3 gives the full variable domain: DAGVTQSPTHLIKTRGQQVTLRCSPISGHKSVSWYQQVLGQGPQFIFQYYEKEERGRGNFPDRFSARQFPNYSSELNVNALLLGDSALYLCAIGSGLHEQYFGPGTRLTVT.

This clonotype was seen at least ten times. The V call is TRBV2, the J call TRBJ2-3, with 7 bases matching TRBD1. The V gene end was trimmed by 5 bases and the J gene end by 3 bases; junction bases not matched to a gene: 8. The CDR3 covers 15 residues. CDR1 is SNHLY, CDR2 FYNNEI, per germline. CDR3 residues: CASSSGQAWTDTQYF. The CDR3 DNA follows: TGTGCCAGCAGTTCCGGACAGGCATGGACAGATACGCAGTATTTT.

This clonotype appeared a few times. This chain connects TRBV18 to TRBJ1-6; D remains unclear. Germline V CDR1 and CDR2: KGHSH, LQKENI. V dropped 5 bases and J dropped 5 bases, with 13 bases sitting between them. This CDR3 comprises 15 residues. Here the CDR3 DNA reads TGTGCCAGCTCAGCCAAGGGCTGGGATAATTCACCCCTCCACTTT. As protein: CASSAKGWDNSPLHF. The whole variable domain, remainder taken from reference TRBV18 and TRBJ1-6, is NAGVMQNPRHLVRRRGQEARLRCSPMKGHSHVYWYRQLPEEGLKFMVYLQKENIIDESGMPKERFSAEFPKEGPSILRIQQVVRGDSAAYFCASSAKGWDNSPLHFGNGTRLTVT.